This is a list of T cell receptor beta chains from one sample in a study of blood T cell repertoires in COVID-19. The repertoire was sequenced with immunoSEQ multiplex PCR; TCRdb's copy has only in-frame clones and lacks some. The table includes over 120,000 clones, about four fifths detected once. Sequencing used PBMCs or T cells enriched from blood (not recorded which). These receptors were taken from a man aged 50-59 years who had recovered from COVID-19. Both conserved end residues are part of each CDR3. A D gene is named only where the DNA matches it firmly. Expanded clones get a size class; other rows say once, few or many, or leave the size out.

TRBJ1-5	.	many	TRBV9	CASTKGANQPQHF	TGTGCCAGTACTAAAGGGGCCAATCAGCCCCAGCATTTT
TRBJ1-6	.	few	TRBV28	CASSLWVGGGTYNSPLHF	TGTGCCAGCAGTTTATGGGTCGGGGGAGGTACCTATAATTCACCCCTCCACTTT
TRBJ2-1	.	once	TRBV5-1	CASSLGRTIFEQFF	TGCGCCAGCAGCTTGGGTAGGACAATATTCGAGCAGTTCTTC
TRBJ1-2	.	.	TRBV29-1	CSAQLQANYGYTF	TGCAGCGCGCAGCTACAGGCAAACTATGGCTACACCTTC
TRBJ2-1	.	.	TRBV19	CASSIEGLAGNEQFF	TGTGCCAGTAGTATAGAAGGCCTAGCTGGCAATGAGCAGTTCTTC
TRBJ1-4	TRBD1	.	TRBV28	CASSLSGPTGVGEKLFF	TGTGCCAGCAGTTTATCAGGCCCGACAGGGGTGGGCGAAAAACTGTTTTTT
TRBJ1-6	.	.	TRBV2	CASILSSYNSPLHF	TGTGCCAGCATCTTGAGCTCCTATAATTCACCCCTCCACTTT
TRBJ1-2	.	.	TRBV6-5	CASTPGYGYTF	TGTGCCAGCACCCCGGGCTATGGCTACACCTTC
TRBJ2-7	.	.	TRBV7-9	CASSFGAQGSSYEQYF	TGTGCCAGCAGCTTCGGAGCTCAAGGTTCCTCCTACGAGCAGTACTTC
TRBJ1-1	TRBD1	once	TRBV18	CASSPRALGGPRMNTEAFF	TGTGCCAGCTCACCACGCGCCCTAGGGGGCCCGCGGATGAACACTGAAGCTTTCTTT
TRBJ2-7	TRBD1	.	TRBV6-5	CASSSGQGRGVEQYF	TGTGCCAGCAGTTCAGGACAGGGAAGGGGGGTCGAGCAGTACTTC
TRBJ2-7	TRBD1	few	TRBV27	CASSSDRGHSYEQYF	TGTGCCAGCTCTTCGGACAGGGGGCACTCCTACGAGCAGTACTTC
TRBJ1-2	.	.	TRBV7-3	CASSLTGTRTNYGYTF	TGTGCCAGCAGCCTAACCGGGACAAGGACTAACTATGGCTACACCTTC
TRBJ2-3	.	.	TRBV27	CASSLPPETQYF	TGTGCCAGCAGTTTACCTCCGGAGACGCAGTATTTT
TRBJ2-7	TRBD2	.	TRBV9	CASSVSGTSGGGTPEQYF	TGTGCCAGCAGCGTCTCCGGGACTAGCGGGGGGGGTACCCCCGAGCAGTACTTC
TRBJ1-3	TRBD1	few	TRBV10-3	CAISTGGAGNTIYF	TGTGCCATCAGTACAGGGGGGGCTGGAAACACCATATATTTT
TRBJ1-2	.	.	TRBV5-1	CASSLGQVYGYTF	TGCGCCAGCAGCTTGGGACAGGTCTATGGCTACACCTTC
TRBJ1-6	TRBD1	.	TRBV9	CASSPGQDHSPLHF	TGTGCCAGCAGCCCGGGACAGGATCATTCACCCCTCCACTTT
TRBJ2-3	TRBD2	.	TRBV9	CASTERGLTDTQYF	TGTGCCAGCACCGAGCGGGGCCTGACAGATACGCAGTATTTT
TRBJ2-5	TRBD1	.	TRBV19	CASSPDQTGEETQYF	TGTGCCAGTAGTCCCGATCAAACAGGGGAGGAGACCCAGTACTTC
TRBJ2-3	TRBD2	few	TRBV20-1	CSASRGGPSTDTQYF	TGCAGTGCTAGTCGGGGGGGGCCGAGCACAGATACGCAGTATTTT
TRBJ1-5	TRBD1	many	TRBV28	CASTRPAGGRNQPQHF	TGTGCCAGCACCCGGCCGGCAGGGGGCCGGAATCAGCCCCAGCATTTT
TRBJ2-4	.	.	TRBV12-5	CASGLVLPLNRRVRGNIQYF	TGTGCTAGTGGTTTGGTGCTGCCACTCAATCGTCGGGTTAGGGGGAACATTCAGTACTTC
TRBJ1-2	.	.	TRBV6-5	CASSDRQAYGYTF	TGTGCCAGCAGCGATAGACAGGCCTATGGCTACACCTTC
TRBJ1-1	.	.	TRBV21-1	CASSPVLPTGGADTEAFF	TGTGCCAGCAGCCCGGTGCTACCGACAGGGGGCGCAGACACTGAAGCTTTCTTT
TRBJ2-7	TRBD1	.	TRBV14	CARRPGQGHEQYF	TGTGCCAGGAGACCGGGACAGGGCCACGAGCAGTACTTC
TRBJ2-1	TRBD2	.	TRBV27	CASSFHGTSGDPDNEQFF	TGTGCCAGCAGTTTCCACGGGACTAGCGGGGACCCTGACAATGAGCAGTTCTTC
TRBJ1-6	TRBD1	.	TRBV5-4	CASSAGTGLNSPLHF	TGTGCCAGCAGCGCCGGGACAGGACTTAATTCACCCCTCCACTTT
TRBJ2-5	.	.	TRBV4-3	CASSQDRAKGETQYF	TGCGCCAGCAGCCAAGATAGGGCAAAGGGGGAGACCCAGTACTTC
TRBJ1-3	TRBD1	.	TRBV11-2	CASSFRTGSGNTIYF	TGTGCCAGCAGCTTTCGGACAGGCTCTGGAAACACCATATATTTT
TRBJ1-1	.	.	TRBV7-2	CASSLRGNTEAFF	TGTGCCAGCAGCTTACGAGGGAACACTGAAGCTTTCTTT
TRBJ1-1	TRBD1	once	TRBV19	CASSPPGQGRTEAFF	TGTGCCAGTAGTCCACCGGGACAGGGAAGGACTGAAGCTTTCTTT
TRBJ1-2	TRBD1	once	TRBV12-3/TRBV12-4	CASSLGTGYGYTF	TGTGCCAGCAGTCTAGGGACAGGGTATGGCTACACCTTC
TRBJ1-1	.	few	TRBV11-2	CASSLSTGSRDTEAFF	TGTGCCAGCAGCTTATCAACAGGATCCAGGGACACTGAAGCTTTCTTT
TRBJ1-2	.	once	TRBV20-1	CSASTVHNYGYTF	TGCAGTGCTAGTACAGTACACAACTATGGCTACACCTTC
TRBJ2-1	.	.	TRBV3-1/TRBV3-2	CASSQDLSGLHYNEQFF	TGTGCCAGCAGCCAAGATCTGAGCGGCCTGCACTACAATGAGCAGTTCTTC
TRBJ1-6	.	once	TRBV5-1	CASSWDFNSPLHF	TGCGCCAGCAGCTGGGACTTTAATTCACCCCTCCACTTT
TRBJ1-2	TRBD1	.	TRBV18	CASSPPGQGSDGYTF	TGTGCCAGCTCGCCTCCGGGACAGGGGAGCGATGGCTACACCTTC
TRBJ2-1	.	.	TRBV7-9	CASSFRERTYNEQFF	TGTGCCAGCAGCTTCCGGGAGCGAACCTACAATGAGCAGTTCTTC
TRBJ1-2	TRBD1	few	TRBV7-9	CASSRGQGDYGYTF	TGTGCCAGCAGCAGGGGACAGGGAGACTATGGCTACACCTTC
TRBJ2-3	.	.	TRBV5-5	CASHPKGTDTQYF	TGTGCCAGCCACCCCAAGGGGACAGATACGCAGTATTTT
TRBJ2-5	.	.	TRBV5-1	CASSFQGNEETQYF	TGCGCCAGCAGCTTTCAGGGGAATGAGGAGACCCAGTACTTC
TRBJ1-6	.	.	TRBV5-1	CASSVGERAPLHF	TGCGCCAGCAGCGTAGGGGAAAGGGCACCCCTCCACTTT
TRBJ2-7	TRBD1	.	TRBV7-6	CASSLKGQAYEQYF	TGTGCCAGCAGCTTAAAAGGACAGGCCTACGAGCAGTACTTC
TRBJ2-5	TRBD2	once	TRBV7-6	CAVGGTETQYF	TGTGCCGTCGGGGGGACGGAGACCCAGTACTTC
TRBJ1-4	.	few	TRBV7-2	CASSLFRVEGKLFF	TGTGCCAGCAGCTTATTCCGGGTCGAGGGAAAACTGTTTTTT
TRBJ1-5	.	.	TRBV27	CASSLGGVQPQHF	TGTGCCAGCAGTTTGGGGGGGGTACAGCCCCAGCATTTT
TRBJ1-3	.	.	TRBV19	CATRVHLGNTIYF	TGTGCCACCAGGGTCCACCTAGGAAACACCATATATTTT
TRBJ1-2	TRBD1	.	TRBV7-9	CASSLGGTTGVYGYTF	TGTGCCAGCAGCTTGGGCGGAACGACAGGGGTCTATGGCTACACCTTC
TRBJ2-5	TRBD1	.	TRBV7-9	CASSLGGTGGAETQYF	TGTGCCAGCAGCTTAGGCGGGACAGGGGGCGCGGAGACCCAGTACTTC
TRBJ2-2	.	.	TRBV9	CASSGLQGGGELFF	TGTGCCAGCAGCGGCTTGCAGGGAGGCGGGGAGCTGTTTTTT